The clone carrying this T cell receptor (beta chain) was seen more than once but under ten times. The antigen is undetermined. These data belong to a study of human T cells and chemical hapten exposure. Study outcomes and limitations: Every donor had alopecia, and their immune response may therefore differ from healthy people's. TCRs above 1 in 1000 frequency did not change with DPC sensitization.

TCRdb analysed the RACE reads with MiXCR anew, one entry per CDR3 protein. The sample shows roughly 100,000 distinct CDR3 sequences, under 40% of them seen only once. Time point described: patch test 3, about 24 weeks after DPC sensitization. Treatment indicated: therapeutic diphenylcyclopropenone sensitization with weekly scalp DPC. The donor pool consisted of alopecia patients aged 18 to 70 years, considered suitable for DPC. Trimming cost V 4 bases and J 9 bases; bases outside gene matches: 9. This CDR3 is built from 14 residues. The germline gives CDR1 SGHTA, CDR2 FQGNSA. The genes are TRBV7-2 and TRBJ2-1; TRBD2 matches at 7 bases. The sequence was obtained from a man aged 35 to 55 with alopecia areata. Some clones in this sample may be carry-over from other donors' samples. This material consisted of whole blood, taken in connection with sensitization to the hapten diphenylcyclopropenone (DPC). The CDR3 region has the DNA TGTGCCAGCAGCTCGCCCCCAGGGACTACTGAGCAGTTCTTC. This gives the protein CASSSPPGTTEQFF.